Listed here are 10 T cell receptor beta chains from one sample, sequenced in a study of technical replicates of blood from several donors. TCRdb keeps only in-frame clones here, not all; method: immunoSEQ multiplex PCR. The sample lists 80,000 or so clones, 95% to 97% occurring once. The sequenced material came from T cells isolated from PBMCs. The source of these receptors is a human donor in good health.

The chain carries TRBV5-1 and TRBJ1-1; 7 bases agree with TRBD1. V lost 4 bases and J lost 6; bases outside the gene matches: 12. CDR1 and CDR2 from the germline V gene are SGHRS and YFSETQ. The CDR3 loop spans 15 amino acids. The CDR3 DNA follows: TGCGCCAGCAGCCGTGGGACAGCTAACCCCCCTGAAGCTTTCTTT. Translation gives CASSRGTANPPEAFF.

V is TRBV4-1 and J is TRBJ1-2; D gene ambiguous. The germline CDR1 and CDR2 sequences are MGHRA and YSYEKL. CDR3 length: 17 residues. V lost 0 bases, J lost 2 bases, and 16 bases lay in between. The DNA of the CDR3 is TGCGCCAGCAGCCAAGATCCTTCCGGTAGCTGGAACTATGGCTACACCTTC. As protein: CASSQDPSGSWNYGYTF.

This chain connects TRBV28 to TRBJ2-7; possible D gene TRBD2, 5 bases. Germline V gene lookup returns CDR1 MDHEN and CDR2 SYDVKM. V was pared by 6 bases and J by 3 bases, with 12 bases between. The CDR3 runs 13 residues. CDR3 nucleotide sequence: TGTGCCAGCAGCCCCGGGGAGCACTACGAGCAGTACTTC. Translation: CASSPGEHYEQYF.

The CDR3 region has the DNA TGTGCTAGGGAACTCAGGGAAATGTCTGGGGCCAACGTCCTGACTTTC. Its translation is CARELREMSGANVLTF. The rearrangement uses TRBV12-5 and TRBJ2-6; D perhaps matches TRBD1 (5 bases). V lost 9 bases to trimming and J lost 1 base, with 16 bases between them. CDR1 and CDR2 from the germline V gene are LGHNT and FRNRAP. The CDR3 is 16 residues long.

The CDR3 DNA is TGCGCCAGCAGCCAAGGGAGTGACAGGTACACCGGGGAGCTGTTTTTT. Translated: CASSQGSDRYTGELFF. The chain joins TRBV4-1 to TRBJ2-2, with D maybe TRBD1 (6 bases). V lost 1 base to trimming and J lost 3 bases, with 12 bases between them. The CDR3 loop spans 16 amino acids. Germline lookup yields CDR1 MGHRA and CDR2 YSYEKL.

This clone is a singleton in its sample. The chain combines TRBV30 with TRBJ1-5; the D is unclear. V was trimmed by 2 bases and J by 5 bases, leaving 10 bases between them. CDR3 length: 13 amino acids. Germline CDR1 GTSNPN, CDR2 SVGIG (reference sequence). The CDR3 coding sequence is TGTGCCTGGAGTCGGGGAACCGATCAGCCCCAGCATTTT. The encoded protein is CAWSRGTDQPQHF. The full variable domain, its missing parts supplied by reference TRBV30 and TRBJ1-5, is SQTIHQWPATLVQPVGSPLSLECTVEGTSNPNLYWYRQAAGRGLQLLFYSVGIGQISSEVPQNLSASRPQDRQFILSSKKLLLSDSGFYLCAWSRGTDQPQHFGDGTRLSIL.

The chain couples TRBV6-5 to TRBJ1-2, with unresolved D. Trimming removed 2 bases from V and 6 bases from J, with 7 bases in between. The V gene's germline CDR1 is MNHEY and CDR2 SVGAGI. This CDR3 has 12 amino acids. In DNA, the CDR3 is TGTGCCAGCAGTTACGGAGAGAATGGCTACACCTTC. As protein: CASSYGENGYTF.

This chain connects TRBV5-1 to TRBJ2-3; 8 nucleotides align to TRBD2. V lost 4 bases and J lost 3; bases outside the gene matches: 4. The CDR3 runs 14 residues. In germline, CDR1 is SGHRS, CDR2 YFSETQ. In nucleotides, the CDR3 is TGCGCCAGCAGCCGGGGGGGCGGTACAGATACGCAGTATTTT. It codes for CASSRGGGTDTQYF. Full variable domain (rest looked up from reference TRBV5-1 and TRBJ2-3): KAGVTQTPRYLIKTRGQQVTLSCSPISGHRSVSWYQQTPGQGLQFLFEYFSETQRNKGNFPGRFSGRQFSNSRSEMNVSTLELGDSALYLCASSRGGGTDTQYFGPGTRLTVL.

The rearrangement uses TRBV29-1 and TRBJ2-3; 9 bases map to TRBD1. J lost 2 bases, V lost 6 bases, and 9 bases had no gene match. CDR1 and CDR2 from the germline V gene are SQVTM and ANQGSEA. This CDR3 is built from 15 residues. The CDR3 region is CSVTPGTGNTDTQYF. The DNA for the CDR3 is TGCAGCGTCACTCCCGGGACAGGGAACACAGATACGCAGTATTTT.

V gene TRBV5-1 combines with J gene TRBJ1-2; TRBD1 agrees at 8 bases. V shed 1 base, J shed 1 base, and the junction held 6 bases outside the gene matches. The CDR3 contains 16 residues. The germline V gene has CDR1 SGHRS and CDR2 YFSETQ. The CDR3 region is CASSLQGAIGNYGYTF. In DNA form, the CDR3 reads TGCGCCAGCAGCTTGCAGGGGGCAATTGGTAACTATGGCTACACCTTC.